Included here is one TCR beta chain sequence, with context. What it recognizes is unknown. This record belongs to a study of T cell responses to AZD1222 COVID-19 vaccine. On the study more broadly: Second doses at about 4 or about 12 weeks were pooled.

Study-level results: With two AZD1222 doses given, Spike-specific TCR breadth and depth both rose.

Germline V gene sequence: CDR1 LNHDA, CDR2 SQIVND (reference sequence). CDR3 length: 13 residues. The V end was cut by 6 bases, the J end by 7 bases, with 15 bases between. Method: immunoSEQ multiplex PCR; TCRdb's copy keeps in-frame clones and lacks some. This sample has fewer than 120,000 clones; 81% occur once, and the top ten carry about 4.6%. The J gene is TRBJ1-2, the V gene TRBV19, with D unresolved. The TCR sequence derives from an adult in good health. The specimen was peripheral blood, collected on day 0 of AZD1222 vaccination. The CDR3 coding sequence is TGTGCCAGTAGCCCTGGGCCAGGTGGTGGCTACACCTTC. Translating gives CASSPGPGGGYTF.